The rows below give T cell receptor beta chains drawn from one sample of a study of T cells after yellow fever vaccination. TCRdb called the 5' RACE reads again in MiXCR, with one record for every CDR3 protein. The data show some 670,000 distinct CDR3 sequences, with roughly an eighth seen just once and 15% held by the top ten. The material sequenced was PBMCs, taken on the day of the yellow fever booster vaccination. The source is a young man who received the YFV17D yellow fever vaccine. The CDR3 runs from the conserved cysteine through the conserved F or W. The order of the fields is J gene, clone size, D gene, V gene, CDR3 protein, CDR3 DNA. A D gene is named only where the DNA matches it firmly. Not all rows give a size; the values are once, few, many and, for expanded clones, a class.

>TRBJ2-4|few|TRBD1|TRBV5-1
CASSLDRVKNIQYF
TGCGCCAGCAGCCTCGACAGGGTGAAAAACATTCAGTACTTC
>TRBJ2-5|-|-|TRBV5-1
CASSPPGTSETQYF
TGCGCCAGCAGCCCCCCCGGGACGTCAGAGACCCAGTACTTC
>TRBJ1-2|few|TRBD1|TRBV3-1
CASSTGTGGGYTF
TGTGCCAGCAGCACGGGGACAGGGGGAGGCTACACCTTC
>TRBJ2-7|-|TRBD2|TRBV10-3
CAISDTGTSGYEQYF
TGTGCCATCAGTGACACCGGGACTAGCGGTTACGAGCAGTACTTC
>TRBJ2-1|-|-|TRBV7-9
CATPALSSYNEQFF
TGTGCCACCCCAGCTTTAAGCTCCTACAATGAGCAGTTCTTC
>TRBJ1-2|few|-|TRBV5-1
CASSSEILYGYTF
TGCGCCAGCAGCAGCGAAATCCTCTATGGCTACACCTTC
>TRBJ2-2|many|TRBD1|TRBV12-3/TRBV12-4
CASRGSGTGKPGELFF
TGTGCCAGCAGGGGGTCCGGGACAGGGAAACCCGGGGAGCTGTTTTTT
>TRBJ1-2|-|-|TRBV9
CASSAEGWEGYTF
TGTGCCAGCAGCGCCGAGGGGTGGGAAGGCTACACCTTC
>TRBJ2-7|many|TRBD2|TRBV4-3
CASREGLAFSYEQYF
TGCGCCAGCAGAGAAGGACTAGCGTTTTCCTACGAGCAGTACTTC
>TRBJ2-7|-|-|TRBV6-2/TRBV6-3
CASIKTASYEQYF
TGTGCCAGCATCAAGACAGCCTCCTACGAGCAGTACTTC
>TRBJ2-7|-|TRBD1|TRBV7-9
CASSLEGTGGREQYF
TGTGCCAGCAGCTTAGAGGGTACAGGGGGACGCGAGCAGTACTTC
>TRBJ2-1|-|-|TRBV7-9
CASSLANQGLWYNEQFF
TGTGCCAGCAGCTTAGCCAATCAGGGCCTCTGGTACAATGAGCAGTTCTTC
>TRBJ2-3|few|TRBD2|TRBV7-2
CASSPSLAGVGTDTQYF
TGTGCCAGCAGCCCCTCACTAGCGGGAGTGGGCACAGATACGCAGTATTTT
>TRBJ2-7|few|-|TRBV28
CASSFRGTAGLSYEQYF
TGTGCCAGCAGTTTTAGGGGCACGGCGGGCCTCTCCTACGAGCAGTACTTC
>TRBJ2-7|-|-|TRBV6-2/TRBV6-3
CASSYINEQYF
TGTGCCAGCAGTTACATCAACGAGCAGTACTTC
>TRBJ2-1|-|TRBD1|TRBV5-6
CASSAGQGSEQFF
TGTGCCAGCAGCGCGGGACAGGGGAGTGAGCAGTTCTTC
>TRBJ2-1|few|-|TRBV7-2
CASSRIPSIEQFF
TGTGCCAGCAGCAGAATCCCGTCTATTGAGCAGTTCTTC
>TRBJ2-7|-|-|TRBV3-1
CASSRRGTGDEQYF
TGTGCCAGCAGCAGAAGGGGGACGGGGGACGAGCAGTACTTC
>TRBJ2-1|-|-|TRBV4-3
CASSPTASYNEQFF
TGCGCCAGCAGCCCCACCGCCTCCTACAATGAGCAGTTCTTC
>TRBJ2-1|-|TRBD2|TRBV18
CASSPQMTSGRSREQFF
TGTGCCAGCTCACCCCAGATGACTAGCGGGAGGTCTAGAGAGCAGTTCTTC
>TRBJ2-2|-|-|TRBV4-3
CASSQDLGSGGELFF
TGCGCCAGCAGCCAAGATCTTGGGTCCGGCGGGGAGCTGTTTTTT
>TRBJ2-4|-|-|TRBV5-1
CASSLANEGNIQYF
TGCGCCAGCAGCTTGGCAAATGAGGGAAACATTCAGTACTTC
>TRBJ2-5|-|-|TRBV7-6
CASSLMGQDSLGETQYF
TGTGCCAGCAGCTTAATGGGCCAGGACTCCCTTGGGGAGACCCAGTACTTC
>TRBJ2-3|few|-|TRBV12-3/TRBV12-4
CASSRTWGYTDTQYF
TGTGCCAGCAGTCGAACCTGGGGGTACACAGATACGCAGTATTTT
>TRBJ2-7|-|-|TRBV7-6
CASSLQGNNYEQYF
TGTGCCAGCAGCTTACAGGGGAATAACTACGAGCAGTACTTC
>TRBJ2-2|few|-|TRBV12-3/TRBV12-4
CASRLRATGELFF
TGTGCCAGCAGACTAAGAGCAACCGGGGAGCTGTTTTTT
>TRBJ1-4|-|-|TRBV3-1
CASSQGRTNEKLFF
TGTGCCAGCAGCCAAGGTCGGACTAATGAAAAACTGTTTTTT
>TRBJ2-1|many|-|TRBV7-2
CASSLTVTGNNEQFF
TGTGCCAGCAGCTTAACTGTAACAGGAAACAATGAGCAGTTCTTC